Described below is a single T cell receptor (beta chain) sequence and its context. This sample is drawn from a study of blood T cell repertoires in COVID-19. Those enrolled in Seattle joined during active infection and were followed longitudinally afterward. From germline, CDR1 is SGHVS and CDR2 FQNEAQ. This CDR3 contains 15 residues. V shed 3 bases and J 0 bases; nucleotides not matched to a gene: 2. The data were produced by immunoSEQ multiplex PCR, yet TCRdb's version contains in-frame clones alone and is incomplete. There are 200,000 to 250,000 clones in the sample; about 84% occur only once, and 5.5% to 6% lies in the top ten.

The TCR sequence derives from a woman older than 75 with COVID-19, enrolled during active disease. V usage is TRBV7-8 and J usage is TRBJ1-1, with TRBD1 matching over 9 bases. Input material: peripheral blood. The CDR3 region is CASSLTGGMNTEAFF. CDR3 sequence (DNA): TGTGCCAGCAGCTTGACAGGGGGAATGAACACTGAAGCTTTCTTT.